The 27 T cell receptor beta chains below come from one sample, sequenced in a study of blood T cell repertoires in COVID-19 (dated by TCRdb to 2020 to 2022). Library preparation was by the immunoSEQ multiplex PCR assay. As stored in TCRdb, this immuneACCESS dataset retains in-frame rearrangements with V and J assigned. A fraction of the clones does not appear; measured against another copy, unresolved V genes explain less than half of the discrepancy, and the remainder lacks a known reason. For this sample there are 300,000 to 400,000 clones; 70% to 90% appear just once. The top ten clones comprise 0.9% to 1.5% of the sample. Material: PBMCs or T cells enriched from blood (not recorded which). The receptors originated from a woman aged 18-29 years who had recovered from COVID-19.

The rearrangement joins TRBV4-1 to TRBJ2-3, with 9 bases identical to TRBD2. CDR3 length equals 15 residues. CDR1 MGHRA and CDR2 YSYEKL come from the germline V gene. V was clipped by 2 bases and J by 3 bases; unmatched bases: 3. CDR3 sequence (DNA): TGCGCCAGCAGCCAACCTAGCGGGGTGACAGATACGCAGTATTTT. Translating gives CASSQPSGVTDTQYF.

This chain uses TRBV18 with TRBJ1-6, with D unresolved. The CDR3 consists of 16 residues. The V end was cut by 3 bases, the J end by 5 bases, with 14 bases between. Germline CDR1 and CDR2: KGHSH and LQKENI. CDR3 residues: CASSPREDYHNSPLHF. CDR3 bases: TGTGCCAGCTCACCGCGGGAGGACTACCATAATTCACCCCTCCACTTT.

V usage is TRBV4-1 and J usage is TRBJ1-2, with 8 positions matching TRBD1. J was trimmed by 8 bases and V by 4 bases; bases with no gene match: 15. Germline assignment: CDR1 MGHRA and CDR2 YSYEKL. The CDR3 is made up of 16 amino acids. The CDR3 loop is CASSLGTGDNFGGYTF. The CDR3 DNA sequence: TGCGCCAGCAGCCTCGGGACAGGCGATAATTTCGGGGGCTACACCTTC.

This chain links TRBV7-9 with TRBJ1-6, with D possibly being TRBD1 (5 bases). The CDR3 is 19 residues long. CDR1 and CDR2 (germline): SEHNR, FQNEAQ (reference sequence). V lost 1 base to trimming and J lost 5 bases, with 21 bases between them. The chain's CDR3 is CASSLVTGPGRFDNSPLHF. The CDR3 DNA follows: TGTGCCAGCAGCTTAGTAACAGGCCCTGGCCGTTTCGATAATTCACCCCTCCACTTT. Looking up the rest from reference TRBV7-9 and TRBJ1-6 gives the full variable domain: DTGVSQNPRHKITKRGQNVTFRCDPISEHNRLYWYRQTLGQGPEFLTYFQNEAQLEKSRLLSDRFSAERPKGSFSTLEIQRTEQGDSAMYLCASSLVTGPGRFDNSPLHFGNGTRLTVT.

This clone was detected once. The same CDR3 arises from other DNA sequences in this sample as well. The V and J genes are TRBV29-1 and TRBJ2-7; 8 bases map to TRBD2. The CDR3 totals 13 residues. V dropped 4 bases and J dropped 0; count of bases not matched to a gene: 2. From germline, CDR1 is SQVTM and CDR2 ANQGSEA. The CDR3 sequence: CSVGGGISYEQYF. DNA for the CDR3: TGCAGCGTTGGCGGGGGGATCTCCTACGAGCAGTACTTC.

The V and J genes are TRBV2 and TRBJ1-2; D unclear. The CDR3 is 12 residues long. V was shortened by 4 bases and J by 1 base, with 4 bases between the two germline ends. Germline V gene data show CDR1 as SNHLY and CDR2 as FYNNEI. This chain's CDR3 is CASSAINYGYTF. CDR3 bases: TGTGCCAGCAGTGCTATTAACTATGGCTACACCTTC.

This clone was counted a few times. The chain has TRBV7-2 and TRBJ1-1, with D maybe TRBD1 (5 bases). The V gene's germline CDR1 is SGHTA and CDR2 FQGNSA. The CDR3 spans 17 residues. V lost 1 base and J 0 bases, leaving 15 bases between the germline ends. This CDR3 is CASSLVSTANLNTEAFF. CDR3 coding DNA: TGTGCCAGCAGCTTAGTATCGACAGCGAACTTGAACACTGAAGCTTTCTTT.

V gene TRBV27 combines with J gene TRBJ2-7; 8 positions match TRBD2. Germline CDR1 reads MNHEY; CDR2 reads SMNVEV (reference sequence). This CDR3 region has 18 residues. V lost 1 base, J lost 5 bases, and 16 bases stayed unmatched. The CDR3 DNA sequence: TGTGCCAGCAGTTTATTAGAGGGCCCGGGAGGGTCGAGGGACGAGCAGTACTTC. Encoded protein: CASSLLEGPGGSRDEQYF.

This rearrangement joins TRBV5-6 to TRBJ1-6; TRBD1 agrees at 8 bases. CDR1 SGHDT and CDR2 YYEEEE come from the germline V gene. The CDR3 is 15 residues long. V shed 4 bases and J 8 bases; nucleotides not matched to a gene: 8. In DNA form, the CDR3 reads TGTGCCAGCAGCACACTGGACAGGGACGATTCACCCCTCCACTTT. This encodes CASSTLDRDDSPLHF.

This chain uses TRBV30 with TRBJ1-1; D gene unclear. Germline lookup yields CDR1 GTSNPN and CDR2 SVGIG (reference sequence). The V end lost 4 bases, the J end lost 1 base, and 16 bases lay between the germline ends. The CDR3 sequence is 15 residues long. In DNA form, the CDR3 reads TGTGCCTGGAACCGGGGAACGCGGGAGAACACTGAAGCTTTCTTT. Translating gives CAWNRGTRENTEAFF. Using reference TRBV30 and TRBJ1-1 for the parts outside the CDR3, the full variable domain is SQTIHQWPATLVQPVGSPLSLECTVEGTSNPNLYWYRQAAGRGLQLLFYSVGIGQISSEVPQNLSASRPQDRQFILSSKKLLLSDSGFYLCAWNRGTRENTEAFFGQGTRLTVV.

The chain joins TRBV9 to TRBJ1-2; 7 bases fit TRBD1. The ends lost 3 bases at V and 1 base at J; junction bases unmatched: 3. Germline CDR1 is SGDLS and CDR2 is YYNGEE. The CDR3 is 14 amino acids. The CDR3 spells CASSAGQVNYGYTF. CDR3 nucleotides: TGTGCCAGCAGCGCCGGACAGGTTAACTATGGCTACACCTTC.

The rearrangement uses TRBV6-2 or TRBV6-3 and TRBJ2-1, with 11 bases aligning to TRBD2. Per germline, CDR1 MNHEY and CDR2 SVGEGT. This CDR3 has 15 residues. V trimming: 2 bases; J trimming: 10 bases; junction bases outside the gene matches: 7. The CDR3 protein is CASSYLYSGRVEQFF. Written as DNA, the CDR3 is TGTGCCAGCAGTTACCTGTATAGCGGGAGGGTAGAGCAGTTCTTC.

This chain connects TRBV5-6 to TRBJ2-1; 7 bases agree with TRBD2. V dropped 0 bases and J dropped 3; count of bases not matched to a gene: 3. Looked up from germline, CDR1 is SGHDT and CDR2 is YYEEEE. The CDR3 has 15 amino acids. The CDR3 spells CASSLGAGDYNEQFF. As DNA, the CDR3 is TGTGCCAGCAGCTTGGGTGCGGGGGACTACAATGAGCAGTTCTTC.

This chain links TRBV5-5 with TRBJ1-2, with D possibly matching TRBD1 (6 bases). Germline lookup yields CDR1 SGHKS and CDR2 YYEKEE (reference sequence). There are 15 residues in the CDR3. V was clipped by 4 bases and J by 4 bases, with 17 bases between them. The chain's CDR3 is CASSPLGGRTYGYTF. CDR3 bases: TGTGCCAGCAGCCCCCTGGGGGGGCGAACCTATGGCTACACCTTC.

Only one count was recorded for this clone. The chain is built from TRBV19 and TRBJ1-2; 9 bases match TRBD1. There are 18 residues in the CDR3. Germline values: CDR1 LNHDA, CDR2 SQIVND (reference sequence). V dropped 3 bases and J dropped 4; count of bases not matched to a gene: 15. The chain's CDR3 is CASSIGRFRDRDLYGYTF. CDR3 nucleotides: TGTGCCAGTAGTATTGGTCGTTTTCGGGACAGGGATCTCTATGGCTACACCTTC.

The rearrangement joins TRBV5-6 to TRBJ1-1; D unresolved. Germline values: CDR1 SGHDT, CDR2 YYEEEE. This CDR3 is 16 amino acids long. The germline V and J ends were trimmed by 1 base and 4 bases, with 17 bases remaining between them. The CDR3, as DNA: TGTGCCAGCAGCTTGAAAATCGGGGATCCTAGCACTGAAGCTTTCTTT. Its translation is CASSLKIGDPSTEAFF.

J is TRBJ1-4 and V is TRBV30, with D possibly matching TRBD1 (6 bases). Germline CDR1 GTSNPN, CDR2 SVGIG (reference sequence). There are 14 residues in the CDR3. V lost 5 bases and J lost 3, with 13 bases in between. Here the CDR3 DNA reads TGTGCCTGGGGTGAGGGGGTAGCTAATGAAAAACTGTTTTTT. Residues: CAWGEGVANEKLFF.

This chain links TRBV5-1 with TRBJ1-6; 7 nucleotides align to TRBD1. From germline, CDR1 is SGHRS and CDR2 YFSETQ. The CDR3 has 14 amino acids. J was trimmed by 10 bases and V by 0 bases; bases with no gene match: 4. This chain's CDR3 is CASSLGSGGSPLHF. In DNA, the CDR3 is TGCGCCAGCAGCTTGGGGTCAGGGGGATCACCCCTCCACTTT.

In this sample, this clone turned up a few times. The J gene is TRBJ1-1, the V gene TRBV5-5; TRBD1 matches at 8 bases. CDR3 length equals 16 residues. Germline V CDR1 and CDR2: SGHKS, YYEKEE (reference sequence). The V segment lost 4 bases and the J segment 1 base; nucleotides outside the gene matches: 9. Here the CDR3 reads CASSPVRGQANTEAFF. As DNA, the CDR3 is TGTGCCAGCAGCCCGGTGAGGGGACAGGCGAACACTGAAGCTTTCTTT.

The CDR3 coding sequence is TGTGCCAGCAGCCCGCGGGACTCTTCCTACGAGCAGTACTTC. Encoded protein: CASSPRDSSYEQYF. The chain couples TRBV6-5 to TRBJ2-7; TRBD2 is a possible D gene (6 bases). Germline CDR1 MNHEY, CDR2 SVGAGI. This CDR3 has 14 residues. The V end was cut by 6 bases, the J end by 1 base, with 13 bases between.

The J gene is TRBJ2-1, the V gene TRBV6-6, with D possibly matching TRBD2 (6 bases). The V gene lost 8 bases and the J gene lost 12 bases, with 11 bases spanning the gap. The CDR3 covers 10 residues. Germline V lookup: CDR1 MNHNY, CDR2 SVGAGI (reference sequence). Written as DNA, the CDR3 is TGTGCCAGCTGGGACTTGGTGCAGTTCTTC. Encoded protein: CASWDLVQFF.

A few counts support this clone. The chain couples TRBV3-1 (or the pseudogene TRBV3-2) to TRBJ1-4; 8 bases agree with TRBD1. V was pared by 4 bases and J by 8 bases, with 9 bases of the junction left unmatched. CDR1 LGHDT and CDR2 YNNKEL come from the germline V gene (reference sequence). CDR3 length: 15 residues. The CDR3, as DNA: TGTGCCAGCAGCCCCCATGGACAGGGAGGAGAAAAACTGTTTTTT. The encoded protein is CASSPHGQGGEKLFF.

The chain employs TRBV18 and TRBJ1-4; a weak D match, TRBD1 (5 bases). V was clipped by 2 bases and J by 2 bases, with 9 bases between them. The CDR3 covers 15 residues. The V gene's germline CDR1 is KGHSH and CDR2 LQKENI. Written as DNA, the CDR3 is TGTGCCAGCTCACCAGGGGCAGTCACTAATGAAAAACTGTTTTTT. This gives the protein CASSPGAVTNEKLFF.

The chain employs TRBV9 and TRBJ1-6; the D is unclear. The ends were cut back, 0 bases at V and 5 bases at J, with 9 bases in the middle. CDR1 and CDR2 from the germline V gene are SGDLS and YYNGEE. CDR3 length: 15 amino acids. Here the CDR3 DNA reads TGTGCCAGCAGCGTAGGGCAGATCAATAATTCACCCCTCCACTTT. Protein: CASSVGQINNSPLHF.

The chain combines TRBV28 with TRBJ1-2, with unresolved D. The ends were cut back, 1 base at V and 0 bases at J, with 9 bases in the middle. The CDR3 totals 15 residues. Germline CDR1 is MDHEN and CDR2 is SYDVKM. The DNA of the CDR3 is TGTGCCAGCAGTTTATCTAGCAGACCTAACTATGGCTACACCTTC. Translation: CASSLSSRPNYGYTF.

The genes are TRBV5-1 and TRBJ2-3; 7 positions agree with TRBD1. The CDR3 sequence is 14 residues long. After removal of 4 bases from V and 4 bases from J, the junction contained 6 bases not matched to a gene. Looked up from germline, CDR1 is SGHRS and CDR2 is YFSETQ. CDR3 coding DNA: TGCGCCAGCAGCCCAGGGACAGCCGCAGATACGCAGTATTTT. It translates to CASSPGTAADTQYF.

The count of this clone is one. V usage is TRBV11-1 and J usage is TRBJ2-7; D ambiguous. Germline assignment: CDR1 SGHAT and CDR2 FQDESV (reference sequence). V lost 6 bases, J lost 4 bases, and 22 bases lay in between. This CDR3 comprises 16 residues. This chain's CDR3 is CASSRNPPPEIYEQYF. As DNA, the CDR3 is TGTGCCAGCAGTCGAAACCCCCCTCCTGAGATTTACGAGCAGTACTTC.